This T cell receptor beta chain was profiled in a study of cytomegalovirus exposure and HLA in healthy donors. About the study: As an earlier analysis found, roughly 170 million T cells yielded 95 million to 130 million unique TCR beta sequences. Approximately 83 million unique TCRs from HLA-typed donors were held in an early data release. General study results and limits: Most TCR sequences were rare, but some public TCRs occurred in many donors.

On this clone itself: Its specificity is not known.

Germline loops: CDR1 SGHTA, CDR2 FQGNSA. The length of the CDR3 is 16 residues. V was pared by 5 bases and J by 4 bases, with 7 bases of the junction left unmatched. PCR primers comprised 60 Vbeta and 13 Jbeta primers. Libraries were prepared by immunoSEQ multiplex PCR; TCRdb keeps only in-frame clonotypes and omits some of them. This table holds tens of thousands of clones, around 73% found once. The clonotype originates from a woman in her thirties or forties in good health and CMV-seronegative. The sample consisted of PBMCs. The rearrangement uses TRBV7-2 and TRBJ2-1, with TRBD2 matching 11 bases. The CDR3 loop is CASSRLAGGGYNEQFF. The CDR3, as DNA: TGTGCCAGCAGCCGTCTAGCGGGAGGTGGGTACAATGAGCAGTTCTTC.